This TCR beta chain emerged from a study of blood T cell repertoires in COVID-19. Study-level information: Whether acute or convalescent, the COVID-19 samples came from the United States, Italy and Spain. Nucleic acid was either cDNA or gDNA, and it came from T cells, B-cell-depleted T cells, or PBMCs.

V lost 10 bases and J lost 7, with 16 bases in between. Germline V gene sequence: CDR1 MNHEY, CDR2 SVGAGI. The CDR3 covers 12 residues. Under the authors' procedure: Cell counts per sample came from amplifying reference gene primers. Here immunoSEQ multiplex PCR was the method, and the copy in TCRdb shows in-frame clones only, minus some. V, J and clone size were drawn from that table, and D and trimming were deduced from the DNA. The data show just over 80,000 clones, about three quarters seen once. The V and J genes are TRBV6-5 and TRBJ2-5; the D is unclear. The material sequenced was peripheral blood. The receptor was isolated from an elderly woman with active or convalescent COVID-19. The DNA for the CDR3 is TGTGCCATCCATACCCCTCTAGGGACCCAGTACTTC. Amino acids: CAIHTPLGTQYF.